This T cell receptor beta chain derives from a study of cytomegalovirus exposure and HLA in healthy donors. Study outcomes and limitations: In a later analysis, V- and J-gene trimming of beta chains associated with a DCLRE1C missense variant, replicated independently. In a later analysis, a genetic analysis reported fewer productive-TCR N-insertions in an Asian-associated ancestry cluster than the cohort average. Reports showed the classifier diagnosing cytomegalovirus status with high specificity and sensitivity.

The CDR3 totals 16 residues. V lost 3 bases to trimming and J lost 0 bases; unmatched junction nucleotides: 4. CDR1 and CDR2 from the germline V gene are MNHNS and SASEGT. A word on this clone: Its antigen is not known.

The PCR contained 60 Vbeta and 13 Jbeta primers. Produced via immunoSEQ multiplex PCR; TCRdb's table is partial and in-frame only. The data contain some 90,000 clones, approximately 70% of them seen just once; the ten biggest clones take up roughly 2.5%. It was healthy bone marrow donors who served as donors. The rearrangement joins TRBV6-1 to TRBJ1-3; TRBD1 agrees at 8 bases. The sample was PBMCs. The clonotype comes from a man between 50 and 59 years old in good health and CMV-seronegative. CDR3 sequence reads: CASSEGQEISGNTIYF. The CDR3 DNA is TGTGCCAGCAGTGAGGGACAGGAAATCTCTGGAAACACCATATATTTT.